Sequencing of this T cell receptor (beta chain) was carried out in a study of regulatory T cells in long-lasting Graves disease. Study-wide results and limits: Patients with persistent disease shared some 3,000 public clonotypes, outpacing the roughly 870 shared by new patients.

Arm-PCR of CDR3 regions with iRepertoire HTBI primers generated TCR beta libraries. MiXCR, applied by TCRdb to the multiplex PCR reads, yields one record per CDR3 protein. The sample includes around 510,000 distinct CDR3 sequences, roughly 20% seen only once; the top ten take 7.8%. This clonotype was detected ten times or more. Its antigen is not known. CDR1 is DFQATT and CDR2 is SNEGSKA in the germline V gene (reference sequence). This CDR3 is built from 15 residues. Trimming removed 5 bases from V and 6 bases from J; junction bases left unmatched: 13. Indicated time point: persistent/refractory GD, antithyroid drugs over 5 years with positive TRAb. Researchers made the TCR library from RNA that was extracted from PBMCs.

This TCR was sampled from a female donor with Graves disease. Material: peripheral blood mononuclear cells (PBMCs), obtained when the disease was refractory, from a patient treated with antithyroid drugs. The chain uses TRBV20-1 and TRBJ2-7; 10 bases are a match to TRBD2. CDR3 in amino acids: CSAPNPSGRGREQYF. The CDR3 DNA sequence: TGCAGTGCTCCAAATCCTAGCGGGAGAGGACGCGAGCAGTACTTC.